This TCR beta chain was captured in a study of T-cell reconstitution after alpha-beta-depleted transplantation in children. Researchers prepared the TCRbeta library using unique molecular identifiers, the study reports. TCRdb reprocessed the PCR reads with MiXCR, giving one entry per CDR3 protein. Of around 380,000 distinct CDR3 sequences in the sample, roughly a tenth are singletons; the top ten hold approximately 5%. This clonotype was seen more than once but under ten times. V lost 5 bases and J lost 7; bases outside the gene matches: 7. Germline CDR1 is SGHVS and CDR2 is FNYEAQ. The CDR3 covers 14 residues.

Here the sequenced sample was PBMCs from the stem cell graft donor, taken from the stem cell graft. This receptor was obtained from a human donor who donated a stem cell graft to a child with acute myeloid leukemia. The chain employs TRBV7-6 and TRBJ2-1; 8 bases match TRBD1. The CDR3 bases are TGTGCCAGCAGCCCCCGGACAGGGCCTAATGAGCAGTTCTTC. Translated: CASSPRTGPNEQFF.